This TCR beta chain was found in a study of T cells expressing NK-cell markers. Study-wide points: Roughly 1.0-7.0% of CD8+ T cells in about 6 donors belonged to dominant NKG2C+ clonotypes.

This CDR3 region has 15 residues. Germline loops: CDR1 MGHRA, CDR2 YSYEKL. With respect to this clonotype: Its antigen remains unknown.

Reanalyzing the 5' RACE reads, TCRdb keeps one entry per CDR3 protein, without DNA. The sample has some 340,000 distinct CDR3 sequences. The V and J genes are TRBV4-1 and TRBJ2-1. What was sequenced was blood T cells: a sorted CD56 or NKG2C T cell subset, CD4+ or CD8+ T cells, or bulk PBMC T cells (not recorded which). The origin of this receptor is a man aged 18-75 years in good health. CDR3 in amino acids: CASSPRPAPYNEQFF.